What follows are 13 T cell receptor beta chains derived from one specimen sequenced in a study of regulatory T cells in long-lasting Graves disease. Investigators prepared the TCR beta libraries by applying iRepertoire HTBI primers and Arm-PCR of CDR3 regions. TCRdb recomputed calls from the multiplex PCR reads with MiXCR, one row per CDR3 protein. The top ten clones hold more than 15% of a sample with 500,000 or so distinct CDR3 sequences, approximately 14% of them seen once. Time point reported: newly diagnosed GD, antithyroid drugs for less than 3 months. PBMC-extracted RNA yielded the TCR library. These data are also associated with another study on T cells in Graves' hyperthyroidism and ophthalmopathy.

The material sequenced was peripheral blood mononuclear cells (PBMCs), taken at new diagnosis, from a patient treated with antithyroid drugs. These TCRs come from a woman between 45 and 60 years old with Graves disease.

The chain is built from TRBV5-1 and TRBJ2-3; 7 bases fit TRBD1. The CDR3 extends over 16 amino acids. V dropped 0 bases and J dropped 2; count of bases not matched to a gene: 6. Germline V gene lookup returns CDR1 SGHRS and CDR2 YFSETQ. CDR3 in DNA: TGCGCCAGCAGCTTGGGAGGGACAGATCCCACAGATACGCAGTATTTT. Protein: CASSLGGTDPTDTQYF.

This clonotype was seen repeatedly, ten times or more. The genes are TRBV28 and TRBJ2-2, with 9 bases lining up with TRBD1. Germline loops: CDR1 MDHEN, CDR2 SYDVKM. This CDR3 has 15 amino acids. The V segment lost 6 bases and the J segment 4 bases; nucleotides outside the gene matches: 6. The CDR3 is CASRRGQGSTGELFF. CDR3 coding DNA: TGTGCCAGCAGAAGAGGACAGGGGAGCACCGGGGAGCTGTTTTTT.

The rearrangement links TRBV6-2 or TRBV6-3 to TRBJ2-3; 11 positions match TRBD2. The germline gives CDR1 MNHEY, CDR2 SVGEGT. Trimming at V came to 0 bases and at J to 4 bases, leaving 3 bases not matched to a gene. This CDR3 contains 16 residues. The CDR3 DNA reads as TGTGCCAGCAGTTACTCTAGCGGGAGGGAGGCAGATACGCAGTATTTT. The encoded protein is CASSYSSGREADTQYF.

The chain is built from TRBV13 and TRBJ2-1; possibly TRBD2 for D (6 bases). The germline V and J ends were trimmed by 0 bases and 0 bases, with 15 bases remaining between them. The length of the CDR3 is 18 residues. The germline gives CDR1 PRHDT, CDR2 FYEKMQ (reference sequence). Written as DNA, the CDR3 is TGTGCCAGCAGCTTAGGAGAAGGACTAACGCTCTCCTACAATGAGCAGTTCTTC. This translates into CASSLGEGLTLSYNEQFF.

This clonotype has just one count. The chain joins TRBV30 to TRBJ2-7, with D unclear. Germline CDR1 reads GTSNPN; CDR2 reads SVGIG (reference sequence). Trimming shortened V by 4 bases and J by 0 bases, and 4 bases separated the two germline ends. There are 11 residues in the CDR3. The CDR3 sequence: CAWTSSYEQYF. In nucleotides, the CDR3 is TGTGCCTGGACTAGCTCCTACGAGCAGTACTTC.

This clonotype has a handful of counts. J is TRBJ1-5 and V is TRBV28, with TRBD1 identical over 7 bases. V trimming: 3 bases; J trimming: 5 bases; junction bases outside the gene matches: 4. The CDR3 has 14 residues. Germline V gene sequence: CDR1 MDHEN, CDR2 SYDVKM. The CDR3 sequence: CASSFWQGDQPQHF. The DNA of the CDR3 is TGTGCCAGCAGTTTCTGGCAGGGGGATCAGCCCCAGCATTTT.

The sample holds a few counts of this clonotype. This chain links TRBV9 with TRBJ2-3; 7 positions match TRBD1. From germline, CDR1 is SGDLS and CDR2 YYNGEE. The V and J ends lost 6 bases and 3 bases, in that order; junction bases with no gene match: 4. CDR3 length: 13 residues. This CDR3 reads CASMRGLTDTQYF. The CDR3 coding sequence is TGTGCCAGCATGAGGGGGCTTACAGATACGCAGTATTTT.

V is TRBV10-1 and J is TRBJ2-3; 7 nucleotides line up with TRBD1. The germline gives CDR1 WNHNN, CDR2 SYGVQD (reference sequence). Trimming cost V 5 bases and J 4 bases; bases outside gene matches: 6. The CDR3 is 14 amino acids. CDR3 amino acids: CASSKIDRADTQYF. CDR3 DNA: TGCGCCAGCAGTAAGATAGACAGGGCAGATACGCAGTATTTT.

This clonotype was seen ten or more times. The J gene is TRBJ2-1, the V gene TRBV3-1; 7 nucleotides match TRBD1. This CDR3 has 15 amino acids. The germline V gene has CDR1 LGHDT and CDR2 YNNKEL (reference sequence). The trim removed 0 bases at V and 8 bases at J, leaving 7 bases unmatched. The CDR3 spells CASSQEGGHWDEQFF. CDR3 bases: TGTGCCAGCAGCCAAGAAGGGGGCCACTGGGATGAGCAGTTCTTC.

This clonotype was detected a few times. The gene calls are TRBV6-5 and TRBJ2-2; D unresolved. Germline values: CDR1 MNHEY, CDR2 SVGAGI. V was clipped by 0 bases and J by 4 bases, with 6 bases between them. This CDR3 comprises 14 residues. The chain's CDR3 is CASSYSEFTGELFF. DNA of the CDR3: TGTGCCAGCAGTTACTCGGAATTCACCGGGGAGCTGTTTTTT.

Many counts were recorded for this clonotype. The chain is built from TRBV7-8 and TRBJ2-1; 8 bases align to TRBD1. V lost 5 bases and J lost 3; bases outside the gene matches: 6. The CDR3 extends over 15 amino acids. Germline CDR1 SGHVS, CDR2 FQNEAQ. CDR3 in amino acids: CASSPGQGFYNEQFF. For the CDR3, the DNA is TGTGCCAGCAGCCCCGGACAGGGCTTCTACAATGAGCAGTTCTTC. The variable domain in full, with the rest retrieved from reference TRBV7-8 and TRBJ2-1, is GAGVSQSPRYKVAKRGQDVALRCDPISGHVSLFWYQQALGQGPEFLTYFQNEAQLDKSGLPSDRFFAERPEGSVSTLKIQRTQQEDSAVYLCASSPGQGFYNEQFFGPGTRLTVL.

This clonotype was observed many times. The rearrangement joins TRBV13 to TRBJ2-3, with D unresolved. CDR1 is PRHDT, CDR2 FYEKMQ, per germline (reference sequence). Between the trimmed V and J ends, which lost 2 bases and 8 bases, there was a span of 17 bases. CDR3 length equals 15 residues. The CDR3 reads CASSLSRVDTSTQYF. The CDR3 DNA is TGTGCCAGCAGCTTATCCCGGGTCGATACAAGTACGCAGTATTTT.

V gene TRBV11-3 combines with J gene TRBJ2-2; a weak D match, TRBD2 (6 bases). Trimming removed 5 bases from V and 1 base from J, with 17 bases in between. This CDR3 contains 17 residues. Looked up from germline, CDR1 is SGHNT and CDR2 is YENEEA. CDR3 nucleotides: TGTGCCAGCAGCAAAAGGGCGGGAAGGGAGAACACCGGGGAGCTGTTTTTT. This codes for CASSKRAGRENTGELFF. The full variable domain, rest sourced from reference TRBV11-3 and TRBJ2-2, is EAGVVQSPRYKIIEKKQPVAFWCNPISGHNTLYWYLQNLGQGPELLIRYENEEAVDDSQLPKDRFSAERLKGVDSTLKIQPAELGDSAVYLCASSKRAGRENTGELFFGEGSRLTVL.